This TCR beta chain was retrieved from a study of T cells in Graves' hyperthyroidism and ophthalmopathy. The CDR3 contains 15 residues. The germline CDR1 and CDR2 sequences are ENHRY and SYGVKD. V lost 4 bases, J lost 2 bases, and 13 bases lay in between. There were TCR beta CDR3 regions amplified from RNA transcripts. TCR CDR3 regions were first amplified by RT-PCR with HTBI primers. TCRdb called the multiplex PCR reads again in MiXCR, with one record for every CDR3 protein. The sample has 240,000 or so distinct CDR3 sequences; 15% to 20% are singletons. This clonotype came up many times. The rearrangement uses TRBV10-3 and TRBJ2-3, with no clear D. Sample: blood. The TCR was taken from a woman between 18 and 29 years old with Graves' ophthalmopathy. The CDR3 nucleotides are TGTGCCATCAGTGGGTCCGTGGGCACCACAGATACGCAGTATTTT. Residues: CAISGSVGTTDTQYF.